Listed here are 27 T cell receptor beta chains from one sample, sequenced in a study of T cell changes during pregnancy in multiple sclerosis. Produced via immunoSEQ multiplex PCR; TCRdb's table is partial and in-frame only. The sample carries some 97,000 clones, 80% to 95% recorded once. Sequenced material: peripheral blood, taken after pregnancy. All receptors come from a female donor with multiple sclerosis, enrolled in a pregnancy study.

The chain links TRBV11-3 to TRBJ2-3; TRBD2 matches 10 bases. This CDR3 region has 18 residues. The junction had 12 bases not matched to a gene; V was cut back by 4 bases and J by 2 bases. Germline V gene lookup returns CDR1 SGHNT and CDR2 YENEEA. This CDR3 is CASSSPGASGGPTDTQYF. In DNA, the CDR3 is TGTGCCAGCAGCTCCCCCGGTGCTAGCGGGGGCCCCACAGATACGCAGTATTTT.

This chain connects TRBV7-3 to TRBJ1-1; D gene uncertain. The germline V gene has CDR1 SGHTA and CDR2 FQGTGA. V gave up 6 bases and J gave up 1 base, with 9 bases separating them. The CDR3 spans 13 residues. The CDR3 loop is CASRVAENTEAFF. The CDR3 DNA is TGTGCCAGCAGGGTGGCAGAGAACACTGAAGCTTTCTTT.

This clone was counted a single time. The chain joins TRBV10-3 to TRBJ2-3; 12 bases fit TRBD2. The germline V gene has CDR1 ENHRY and CDR2 SYGVKD. The V and J ends lost 0 bases and 1 base, in that order; junction bases with no gene match: 2. This CDR3 is built from 17 residues. CDR3 bases: TGTGCCATCAGTGAGTCGACTAGCGGGGGCCGCACAGATACGCAGTATTTT. Translation: CAISESTSGGRTDTQYF.

The chain uses TRBV27 and TRBJ2-7; TRBD2 matches at 13 bases. The CDR3 is 18 residues long. Germline V gene sequence: CDR1 MNHEY, CDR2 SMNVEV (reference sequence). V trimming: 6 bases; J trimming: 1 base; junction bases outside the gene matches: 12. CDR3 DNA sequence: TGTGCCAGCAGGCCAACTAGCGGGGGGGTGGGTGGATCCTACGAGCAGTACTTC. It encodes CASRPTSGGVGGSYEQYF.

V usage is TRBV29-1 and J usage is TRBJ1-2; 11 bases line up with TRBD1. The CDR3 spans 13 residues. V shed 6 bases and J 2 bases; nucleotides not matched to a gene: 2. CDR1 is SQVTM, CDR2 ANQGSEA, per germline. The CDR3 DNA sequence: TGCAGCGTGGGGACAGGGGGGAACTATGGCTACACCTTC. This translates into CSVGTGGNYGYTF.

This chain joins TRBV25-1 and TRBJ2-3, with 12 bases matching TRBD2. The CDR3 runs 16 residues. Germline trimming cut 6 bases from V and 6 bases from J; bases unmatched to any gene: 10. The germline V gene encodes CDR1 MGHDK and CDR2 SYGVNS. The CDR3 DNA follows: TGTGCCAGCAGCGGGCTAGCGGGGGGGCAAGTGGATACGCAGTATTTT. Protein product: CASSGLAGGQVDTQYF.

V gene TRBV2 combines with J gene TRBJ2-1; possibly TRBD1 for D (6 bases). From germline, CDR1 is SNHLY and CDR2 FYNNEI. The CDR3 spans 13 residues. Trimming shortened V by 2 bases and J by 8 bases, and 10 bases separated the two germline ends. The DNA of the CDR3 is TGTGCCAGCAGTGAACCAGGGGCTGATGAGCAGTTCTTC. Translation gives CASSEPGADEQFF.

The V gene is TRBV9, the J gene TRBJ2-5, with 8 bases that match TRBD1. Per the germline V gene, CDR1 is SGDLS and CDR2 is YYNGEE. This CDR3 comprises 15 residues. V dropped 3 bases and J dropped 2; count of bases not matched to a gene: 6. The CDR3 loop is CASSEDRGSQETQYF. Written as DNA, the CDR3 is TGTGCCAGCAGCGAAGACAGGGGATCTCAAGAGACCCAGTACTTC.

This sequence joins TRBV2 and TRBJ1-4; unclear D gene. The CDR3 contains 13 residues. Germline values: CDR1 SNHLY, CDR2 FYNNEI. The ends were cut back, 6 bases at V and 4 bases at J, with 9 bases in the middle. CDR3 region: CASRVQNNEKLFF. The CDR3 nucleotides read TGTGCCAGCAGGGTCCAGAATAATGAAAAACTGTTTTTT. The full variable domain, completed using reference TRBV2 and TRBJ1-4, is EPEVTQTPSHQVTQMGQEVILRCVPISNHLYFYWYRQILGQKVEFLVSFYNNEISEKSEIFDDQFSVERPDGSNFTLKIRSTKLEDSAMYFCASRVQNNEKLFFGSGTQLSVL.

This rearrangement joins TRBV18 to TRBJ1-2; 8 positions match TRBD1. This CDR3 contains 15 residues. The J segment lost 7 bases and the V segment lost 4 bases, leaving 11 bases of the junction unmatched. The V gene's germline CDR1 is KGHSH and CDR2 LQKENI. The CDR3 here is CASSREGQGYGGYTF. As DNA, the CDR3 is TGTGCCAGCTCACGGGAAGGACAGGGTTATGGTGGCTACACCTTC.

In its sample, this clone was seen once. The chain links TRBV28 to TRBJ2-7, with 13 bases aligning to TRBD2. Looked up from germline, CDR1 is MDHEN and CDR2 is SYDVKM. The J segment lost 9 bases and the V segment lost 6 bases, leaving 8 bases of the junction unmatched. The CDR3 contains 14 residues. The CDR3 region is CASRRGLAGAGQYF. The DNA for the CDR3 is TGTGCCAGCAGGCGCGGACTAGCGGGAGCGGGGCAGTACTTC.

This clone has a single count. The chain joins TRBV5-1 to TRBJ2-5; unclear D gene. Germline V gene lookup returns CDR1 SGHRS and CDR2 YFSETQ. V gave up 7 bases and J gave up 3 bases, with 16 bases separating them. This CDR3 is built from 14 residues. The CDR3 loop reads CASQGLAQKETQYF. CDR3 DNA: TGCGCCAGCCAAGGATTGGCACAGAAAGAGACCCAGTACTTC.

The chain recombines TRBV5-6 with TRBJ2-7; TRBD1 might be the D (6 bases). Germline V gives CDR1 SGHDT, CDR2 YYEEEE. This CDR3 has 15 amino acids. Trimming stripped 3 bases from V and 0 bases from J, with 13 bases between. This CDR3 reads CASSWRTVSSYEQYF. In DNA form, the CDR3 reads TGTGCCAGCAGCTGGAGGACAGTCAGCTCCTACGAGCAGTACTTC.

V is TRBV4-1 and J is TRBJ1-2; 7 positions match TRBD1. V was clipped by 2 bases and J by 5 bases; unmatched bases: 5. Germline CDR1 is MGHRA and CDR2 is YSYEKL. The CDR3 sequence is 14 residues long. The CDR3 DNA is TGCGCCAGCAGCCAAACCGGGACAGTTTATGGCTACACCTTC. Protein sequence: CASSQTGTVYGYTF.

This sequence joins TRBV28 and TRBJ2-7, with D possibly TRBD1 on 6 matching bases. This CDR3 is 13 amino acids long. Germline CDR1 reads MDHEN; CDR2 reads SYDVKM. V was cut by 4 bases and J by 3 bases, with 10 bases left in between. The CDR3 reads CASSYNRVYEQYF. The CDR3 DNA follows: TGTGCCAGCAGTTATAACAGGGTCTACGAGCAGTACTTC. The whole variable domain, filled in from reference TRBV28 and TRBJ2-7, reads DVKVTQSSRYLVKRTGEKVFLECVQDMDHENMFWYRQDPGLGLRLIYFSYDVKMKEKGDIPEGYSVSREKKERFSLILESASTNQTSMYLCASSYNRVYEQYFGPGTRLTVT.

V and J are TRBV2 and TRBJ1-1; 7 bases are a match to TRBD1. The germline V gene has CDR1 SNHLY and CDR2 FYNNEI. J was trimmed by 2 bases and V by 5 bases; bases with no gene match: 5. CDR3 length equals 14 residues. The CDR3 here is CASSWDSVNTEAFF. As DNA, the CDR3 is TGTGCCAGCAGTTGGGACAGTGTCAACACTGAAGCTTTCTTT.

The chain is built from TRBV5-5 and TRBJ1-1; D remains unclear. Germline-derived CDR1 and CDR2 are SGHKS and YYEKEE (reference sequence). The V end lost 4 bases, the J end lost 2 bases, and 12 bases lay between the germline ends. CDR3 length: 14 residues. CDR3 sequence (DNA): TGTGCCAGCAGCCAATCCCGGGTTAACACTGAAGCTTTCTTT. Translated, it gives CASSQSRVNTEAFF.

V usage is TRBV11-2 and J usage is TRBJ1-4; D is unresolved. Per germline, CDR1 SGHAT and CDR2 FQNNGV. The germline V and J ends were trimmed by 3 bases and 8 bases, with 7 bases remaining between them. The length of the CDR3 is 12 residues. For the CDR3, the DNA is TGTGCCAGCAGCTTGGAGCGAGAAAAACTGTTTTTT. Protein sequence: CASSLEREKLFF.

The chain is built from TRBV5-4 and TRBJ2-2; D may be TRBD1 (6 bases). V was cut by 0 bases and J by 6 bases, with 9 bases left in between. Germline lookup yields CDR1 SGHNT and CDR2 YYREEE (reference sequence). There are 14 residues in the CDR3. CDR3 nucleotide sequence: TGTGCCAGCAGCTTGGCAGGGGCGTCCGGGGAGCTGTTTTTT. This sequence encodes CASSLAGASGELFF.

This clone came up once. CDR3 sequence: CAISSRPGHEQYF. CDR3 in DNA: TGTGCCATCAGCTCCCGACCGGGTCACGAGCAGTACTTC. The V call is TRBV10-3, the J call TRBJ2-7; D is unresolved. The germline gives CDR1 ENHRY, CDR2 SYGVKD. CDR3 length: 13 residues. V was trimmed by 6 bases and J by 5 bases, leaving 14 bases between them.

The CDR3 DNA reads as TGTGCCAGTAGTATCAGGGACTACGTCGGCTATGGCTACACCTTC. Protein product: CASSIRDYVGYGYTF. The chain joins TRBV19 to TRBJ1-2, with D possibly being TRBD1 (5 bases). Germline CDR1 is LNHDA and CDR2 is SQIVND (reference sequence). V shed 3 bases and J shed 4 bases, with 15 bases lying between them. The CDR3 has 15 residues.

The rearrangement joins TRBV7-3 to TRBJ2-1; 7 bases fit TRBD2. The CDR3 is 16 amino acids. CDR1 SGHTA and CDR2 FQGTGA come from the germline V gene. Germline trimming cut 2 bases from V and 4 bases from J; bases unmatched to any gene: 8. The CDR3 nucleotides are TGTGCCAGCAGCTTAGCATCCCAGCGGGGTTACAATGAGCAGTTCTTC. This sequence encodes CASSLASQRGYNEQFF.

This chain uses TRBV27 with TRBJ2-7, with 8 bases lining up with TRBD2. Trimming removed 2 bases from V and 3 bases from J; junction bases left unmatched: 3. Germline V lookup: CDR1 MNHEY, CDR2 SMNVEV (reference sequence). This CDR3 comprises 14 residues. CDR3 sequence reads: CASSLREGGYEQYF. The CDR3 DNA follows: TGTGCCAGCAGTTTACGGGAGGGGGGCTACGAGCAGTACTTC.

This clone came up once. The chain uses TRBV9 and TRBJ2-5, with a possible D match to TRBD2 (6 bases). Germline V gene data show CDR1 as SGDLS and CDR2 as YYNGEE. This CDR3 region has 15 residues. V lost 6 bases and J 2 bases, leaving 17 bases between the germline ends. As DNA, the CDR3 is TGTGCCAGCAACCAGGACGGGGGATTACAAGAGACCCAGTACTTC. Encoded protein: CASNQDGGLQETQYF.

The V gene is TRBV7-9, the J gene TRBJ2-7, with 7 bases identical to TRBD2. The germline V gene has CDR1 SEHNR and CDR2 FQNEAQ (reference sequence). The CDR3 extends over 14 amino acids. J lost 2 bases, V lost 9 bases, and 10 bases had no gene match. The CDR3 sequence is CASAAGEKPYEQYF. CDR3 DNA sequence: TGTGCCAGTGCGGCGGGGGAGAAACCCTACGAGCAGTACTTC.

The chain joins TRBV5-4 to TRBJ2-7; 10 nucleotides match TRBD2. Losses at the gene ends were 4 bases for V and 1 base for J; bases not matched to a gene: 2. Germline V gives CDR1 SGHNT, CDR2 YYREEE (reference sequence). The CDR3 has 14 residues. CDR3 nucleotide sequence: TGTGCCAGCAGCCGAGCGGGGGGGTCCTACGAGCAGTACTTC. This gives the protein CASSRAGGSYEQYF.

The gene calls are TRBV2 and TRBJ1-4; perhaps TRBD1 as D (6 bases). The V end was cut by 6 bases, the J end by 4 bases, with 15 bases between. The length of the CDR3 is 15 residues. Looked up from germline, CDR1 is SNHLY and CDR2 is FYNNEI. The CDR3 bases are TGTGCCAGCAGGGGGCGAACAGGGAGTAATGAAAAACTGTTTTTT. This encodes CASRGRTGSNEKLFF.